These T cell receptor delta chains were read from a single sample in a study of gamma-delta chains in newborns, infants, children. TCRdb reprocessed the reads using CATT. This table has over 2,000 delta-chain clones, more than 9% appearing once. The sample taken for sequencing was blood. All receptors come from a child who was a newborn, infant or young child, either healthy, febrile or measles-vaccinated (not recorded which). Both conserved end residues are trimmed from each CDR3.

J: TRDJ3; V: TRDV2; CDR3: ACDNLGDSWDTRQMF
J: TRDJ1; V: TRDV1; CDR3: ALGEPTPNYPDKLI
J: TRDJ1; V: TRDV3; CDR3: AFRRSFPGPGGHIHTDKLI
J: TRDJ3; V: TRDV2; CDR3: ACDVLGDTRSWDTRQMF
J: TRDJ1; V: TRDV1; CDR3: ALGEPKTGATGDTDKLI
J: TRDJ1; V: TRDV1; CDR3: ALGENRATKGYTDKLI
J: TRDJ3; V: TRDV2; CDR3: ATVSTGGYGLSSWGTRQMF
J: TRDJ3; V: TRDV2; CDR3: AILGGTSSWDTRQMF
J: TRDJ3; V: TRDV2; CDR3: ATEGPNPFSWDTRQMF
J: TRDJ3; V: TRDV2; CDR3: ACDKILGDTWDTRQMF
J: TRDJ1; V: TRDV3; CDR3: AFSGYPLRTDKLI
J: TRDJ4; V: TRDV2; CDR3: ACDTGPYGGYSARPLI
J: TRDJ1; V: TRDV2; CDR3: ACDTLLLGDTLSTDKLI
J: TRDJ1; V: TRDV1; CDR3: ALGELATISTGGYLRREYTDKLI
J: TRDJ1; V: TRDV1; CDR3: ALGSSYAGYRGLYTDKLI
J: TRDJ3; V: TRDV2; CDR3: ACDAVLGDTRWDTRQMF
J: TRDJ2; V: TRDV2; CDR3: ACDSLGDKTAQLF
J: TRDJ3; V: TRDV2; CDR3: ACDTVGWGSSWDTRQMF
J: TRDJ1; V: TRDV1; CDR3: ALGPDYAYWGIREYTDKLI
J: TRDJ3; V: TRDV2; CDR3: ACDNVLGGSWDTRQMF
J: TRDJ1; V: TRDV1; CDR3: ALGDNRPTNNYDRPRHTDKLI
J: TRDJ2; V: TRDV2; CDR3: AILGDTLTAQLF
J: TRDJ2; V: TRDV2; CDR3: ACEPLGDTAQLF